This T cell receptor beta chain was identified during a study of HIV-infected patients and healthy controls (dated by TCRdb to 2013 to 2016). For the wider study: Although they stayed below normal ranges, CD4 counts in most of the 16 patients rose modestly but significantly after three months of therapy. Relative to controls, total CDR3 counts per chain did not differ significantly, and patients lacked overall T-cell lymphocytopenia. The question the study tested was whether immune perturbation and reconstitution could be captured by deep TCR repertoire sequencing of small blood samples from HIV patients. No consistent shift in CD8 counts was seen during early therapy, whereas a slight rise was seen in the CD4:CD8 ratio. An undetectable viral load was attained by 11 of 16 patients by the second bleed and by all patients after a further year of therapy.

Overall study outcomes, separate from this receptor: Using whole blood restricted sequencing depth and prevented separating the dynamics of distinct T-cell subpopulations. Oligoclonality may be reflected in the significantly higher mean Gini indices of HIV-infected repertoires compared with controls. Pairing of alpha and beta chains was not determined in the samples. Differing numbers of distinct sequences in patients and controls hindered comparison, and size-matching assigned excessive weight to rare events in the HIV-infected data. During therapy, HIV-associated CDR3s significantly decreased in frequency, while CMV-associated CDR3s did not change significantly, though most became more frequent. More CDR3s were shared between individuals among healthy controls than among HIV+ patients, as measured by Jaccard index and by the count of highly shared sequences. The apparent post-therapy recovery of the Gini index in HIV-infected patients was not reproduced in size-matched repertoire data. Slight age and sex profile differences between the study cohorts did not explain the observed diversity differences. Alpha-chain CDR3s from MAIT cells occurred at high frequency in healthy controls but were severely depleted in HIV+ repertoires. Mean usage differed significantly between HIV-infected patients and controls for eight alpha and eight beta V genes. Donor HLA types were not determined in the study. Processing was restricted to sixteen HIV-infected individuals, which the authors judged to be a major constraint on the generalizability of the findings. Roughly threefold more distinct CDR3s and higher Shannon diversity were observed in healthy control repertoires than in untreated HIV+ repertoires.

Relative to its sample, this clonotype is medium-sized (0.01 to 0.1%). The antigen it recognizes is unknown. Base qualities are not recorded, but no much larger clone differs from it by a single base. V and J are truncated by 5 bases and 1 base respectively, leaving an intervening sequence of 8 bases. The germline V gene specifies SGHVS as CDR1 and FQNEAQ as CDR2. The cysteine opens and the phenylalanine closes a CDR3 of 14 amino acids. Only the CDR3 portion is preserved as DNA: 42 bases, with reading frame beginning at the first base. Since whole blood was used without any cell fractionation, the repertoire reflected all peripheral T cells in unsorted form. For RNA extraction, an approximately 2.7 ml sample of peripheral blood was drawn into Tempus tubes. The first sixteen eligible patients were processed from the enrolled HIV-infected adults, who had not yet received antiretroviral therapy and were about to begin treatment. Patients with febrile or AIDS-related illness, tumors, hepatitis B or C coinfection, immunomodulatory therapy, recent vaccination or treatment interruptions were excluded from enrollment. The TURBO-DNase kit was used to remove leftover genomic DNA, and GLOBINclear was used to deplete globin mRNA. Just before antiretroviral therapy was started, pretreatment blood was collected from HIV-infected patients.

Reverse transcription of around 490 ng RNA was performed with SuperScript III using primers directed against the alpha and beta constant regions. Separate alpha and beta chain libraries were generated by chain-specific third strand synthesis with multiplexing indices. To avoid primer bias, the protocol used one single primer pair to amplify every rearrangement within a chain, and the protocol also attached molecular barcodes to each cDNA molecule. Purified cDNA was ligated with T4 RNA Ligase 1 onto a 5' RACE adapter bearing a random hexamer and the SP2 sequencing primer site. Second strand synthesis was primed from the SP2 site with Phusion polymerase, using slow temperature ramps to favor optimal annealing. Each molecule's 12-nucleotide barcode consisted of two random hexamer sequences, both added before amplification and joined together. An amplification PCR of roughly 25 cycles with P5s and P7 primers came after a short first PCR that had added P5 and P7 adapter elements plus a second index. Libraries received around 25 PCR cycles in total, were quantified on a Qubit, sized on a Bioanalyzer, and diluted to roughly 3.6 nM. Sequencing of the normalized libraries was done on an Illumina MiSeq using 2 x 250 paired-end kits. MinElute columns were the means by which the reverse transcription reactions were cleaned up, and the reactions were eluted into 10 ul Tris-Cl. A 1:1 ratio of AMPure XP beads was used to clean the adapter ligations after they had run for over 20 hours at 16 degrees C. The original pipeline was this. Demultiplexed FASTQ files were processed with a modified Decombinator by which V, J, insert and barcode information was output. Any sequence that shared a barcode yet differed from the dominant sequence was discarded as an error, and the number of original cDNA molecules was estimated by counting barcodes clustered at Levenshtein distance 3. For downstream analyses, the R packages ineq, vegan, igraph and RCytoscape were used, along with IMGT nomenclature and CDR3 definitions. The authors computed V gene usage over distinct sequences and counted each TCR a single time to avoid skew from clonal expansion. Unique CDR3 amino acid sequences within a donor were connected in similarity networks whenever two sequences differed by a single Levenshtein edit. The authors compiled published HIV-specific CDR3s (almost 95 alpha, fewer than 800 beta) and CMV-specific CDR3s (approximately 13 alpha, more than 200 beta) and searched for them in the repertoires. Random subsampling to size-matched repertoires showed patients' decreased diversity was not caused by their lower sequence numbers. TCRdb reprocessing: public reads trimmed at Q25 with fastp, clones called with MiXCR, in-frame beta chains kept. Records with the same CDR3 protein are collapsed into one entry carrying the most frequent genes and DNA. The authors' filters were not applied to this entry. The sample table records about 4,200 distinct CDR3 sequences; about an eighth of these occur just once. The top ten clones comprise roughly 13% of the sample.

The sequence came from an adult with HIV infection. The V gene is TRBV7-8 and the J gene is TRBJ2-2, with the D gene call left open. The specimen was blood, collected before antiretroviral therapy. The DNA sequence follows: TGTGCCAGCAGCCCGCGGCTGAACACCGGGGAGCTGTTTTTT. The resulting protein is CASSPRLNTGELFF.